This entry lists 19 T cell receptor beta chains sequenced from one sample in a study of blood T cell repertoires in COVID-19. Sequencing was performed with immunoSEQ multiplex PCR; in TCRdb, only in-frame clones are kept and a portion is missing. The repertoire holds about 180,000 clones, with under 90% as singletons. Sequencing used peripheral blood. Source of these receptors: a person aged 70 to 79 with COVID-19, enrolled during active disease.

The chain's CDR3 is CASSLGGAGRETQYF. Here the CDR3 DNA reads TGTGCCAGCAGCTTAGGCGGGGCAGGGCGAGAGACCCAGTACTTC. The chain is built from TRBV7-2 and TRBJ2-5, with D possibly matching TRBD2 (6 bases). Looked up from germline, CDR1 is SGHTA and CDR2 is FQGNSA. CDR3 length: 15 residues. The ends were cut back, 1 base at V and 4 bases at J, with 13 bases in the middle.

CDR3 coding DNA: TGTGCCAGCAAACCGGGACAGGGTGGAAAAGAGACCCAGTACTTC. This gives the protein CASKPGQGGKETQYF. The chain has TRBV5-6 and TRBJ2-5, with 9 bases that match TRBD1. The germline gives CDR1 SGHDT, CDR2 YYEEEE. CDR3 length equals 15 residues. V gave up 6 bases and J gave up 3 bases; unmatched junction bases: 9.

The chain carries TRBV6-1 and TRBJ2-5; possible D gene TRBD2, 5 bases. From germline, CDR1 is MNHNS and CDR2 SASEGT. This CDR3 contains 15 residues. V lost 3 bases to trimming and J lost 5 bases, with 16 bases between them. CDR3 region: CASSDGQILAETQYF. CDR3 DNA: TGTGCCAGCAGTGACGGTCAAATTCTAGCTGAGACCCAGTACTTC.

The J gene is TRBJ1-5, the V gene TRBV6-2 or TRBV6-3, with TRBD1 matching over 7 bases. V lost 5 bases to trimming and J lost 9 bases; unmatched junction nucleotides: 16. The germline gives CDR1 MNHEY, CDR2 SVGEGT. The CDR3 sequence is 16 residues long. This CDR3 reads CASSRYGTADRRPQHF. In DNA form, the CDR3 reads TGTGCCAGCAGTCGCTACGGGACAGCGGATCGGAGGCCCCAGCATTTT.

The rearrangement uses TRBV19 and TRBJ1-4, with a tentative D call TRBD1 (5 bases). The CDR3 has 13 amino acids. Germline CDR1 reads LNHDA; CDR2 reads SQIVND (reference sequence). Trimming removed 7 bases from V and 7 bases from J, with 13 bases in between. The CDR3 DNA is TGTGCCAGTAATGGAAGGGGTCGTGAAAAACTGTTTTTT. The encoded protein is CASNGRGREKLFF.

The gene calls are TRBV5-1 and TRBJ1-2; TRBD1 aligns across 9 bases. Trimming removed 0 bases from V and 8 bases from J; junction bases left unmatched: 8. Germline V gene sequence: CDR1 SGHRS, CDR2 YFSETQ. This CDR3 comprises 15 residues. CDR3 residues: CASSLALGQGDGYTF. Here the CDR3 DNA reads TGCGCCAGCAGCTTGGCCTTGGGACAGGGAGACGGCTACACCTTC.

CDR3 sequence (DNA): TGTGCCTGGGGAAAGCAGGGGGCGGCCGGGGAGCTGTTTTTT. Amino acids: CAWGKQGAAGELFF. This rearrangement joins TRBV30 to TRBJ2-2, with TRBD1 matching over 8 bases. Trimming cost V 5 bases and J 6 bases; bases outside gene matches: 8. CDR3 length: 14 amino acids. The germline V gene encodes CDR1 GTSNPN and CDR2 SVGIG (reference sequence).

The chain links TRBV7-9 to TRBJ1-4; 9 bases align to TRBD1. Unmatched junction bases numbered 7, after V lost 4 bases and J lost 10 bases. Germline V gene data show CDR1 as SEHNR and CDR2 as FQNEAQ (reference sequence). The CDR3 length is 14 residues. The CDR3 spells CASSSGQGIGKLFF. As DNA, the CDR3 is TGTGCCAGCAGCTCGGGACAGGGAATCGGAAAACTGTTTTTT. The complete variable domain, with remaining parts taken from reference TRBV7-9 and TRBJ1-4, reads DTGVSQNPRHKITKRGQNVTFRCDPISEHNRLYWYRQTLGQGPEFLTYFQNEAQLEKSRLLSDRFSAERPKGSFSTLEIQRTEQGDSAMYLCASSSGQGIGKLFFGSGTQLSVL.

The rearrangement links TRBV19 to TRBJ1-1; no clear D gene. Germline V gene lookup returns CDR1 LNHDA and CDR2 SQIVND (reference sequence). Trimming pared 7 bases from V and 3 bases from J, leaving 15 bases between. This CDR3 spans 14 amino acids. The CDR3 bases are TGTGCCAGTAAAGGGTCGACGGGGTACACTGAAGCTTTCTTT. This gives the protein CASKGSTGYTEAFF.

The rearrangement joins TRBV25-1 to TRBJ1-6; possibly TRBD1 for D (5 bases). Trimming took off 4 bases at V and 7 bases at J, with 8 bases between the two ends. The CDR3 runs to 13 residues. The V gene's germline CDR1 is MGHDK and CDR2 SYGVNS. The CDR3 spells CASSGRQNSPLHF. CDR3 nucleotides: TGTGCCAGCAGTGGCAGACAGAATTCACCCCTCCACTTT.

V and J are TRBV5-8 and TRBJ2-1, with D maybe TRBD2 (6 bases). The CDR3 runs to 15 residues. Germline loops: CDR1 SGHTS, CDR2 YDEGEE. Trimming removed 0 bases from V and 4 bases from J, with 11 bases in between. As DNA, the CDR3 is TGTGCCAGCAGCTTGGGGGGGGAGATTTACAATGAGCAGTTCTTC. Translation gives CASSLGGEIYNEQFF.

This chain connects TRBV4-3 to TRBJ2-7, with 11 bases matching TRBD2. CDR1 LGHNA and CDR2 YSLEER come from the germline V gene. J was trimmed by 3 bases and V by 3 bases; bases with no gene match: 10. This CDR3 has 17 residues. CDR3 in amino acids: CASSQDGTSGLFYEQYF. The CDR3 DNA reads as TGCGCCAGCAGCCAGGACGGGACTAGCGGACTATTCTACGAGCAGTACTTC.

The chain has TRBV5-6 and TRBJ2-2, with TRBD2 identical over 9 bases. CDR1 and CDR2 (germline): SGHDT, YYEEEE. The J segment lost 2 bases and the V segment lost 1 base, leaving 6 bases of the junction unmatched. The CDR3 spans 17 residues. CDR3 sequence (DNA): TGTGCCAGCAGCTTGTTTGCGGGAGGGCGAAACACCGGGGAGCTGTTTTTT. Protein product: CASSLFAGGRNTGELFF.

The V call is TRBV19, the J call TRBJ1-2; TRBD1 is a possible D gene (5 bases). CDR1 is LNHDA and CDR2 is SQIVND in the germline V gene (reference sequence). With 5 bases removed from V and 0 bases from J, the gap between germline ends came to 13 bases. This CDR3 contains 15 residues. The CDR3 region has the DNA TGTGCCAGTAGTCCCGGACAACATCCTAACTATGGCTACACCTTC. This codes for CASSPGQHPNYGYTF. The full variable domain, with the rest looked up from reference TRBV19 and TRBJ1-2, is DGGITQSPKYLFRKEGQNVTLSCEQNLNHDAMYWYRQDPGQGLRLIYYSQIVNDFQKGDIAEGYSVSREKKESFPLTVTSAQKNPTAFYLCASSPGQHPNYGYTFGSGTRLTVV.

The chain has TRBV7-9 and TRBJ1-1; TRBD1 might be the D (6 bases). Germline CDR1 is SEHNR and CDR2 is FQNEAQ (reference sequence). Trimming left V 5 bases short and J 10 bases short, with 14 bases between. CDR3 length equals 12 residues. The CDR3 here is CASSRQDFAAFF. In DNA, the CDR3 is TGTGCCAGCAGCCGACAGGATTTCGCAGCTTTCTTT.

This chain links TRBV5-4 with TRBJ2-5; maybe TRBD2 (6 bases). From germline, CDR1 is SGHNT and CDR2 YYREEE (reference sequence). V lost 4 bases to trimming and J lost 4 bases, with 11 bases between them. The CDR3 consists of 13 residues. This CDR3 is CASSLGGAETQYF. CDR3 DNA sequence: TGTGCCAGCAGCCTCGGAGGGGCAGAGACCCAGTACTTC.

The chain carries TRBV7-2 and TRBJ2-3; 12 positions agree with TRBD2. The CDR3 is 15 residues long. Germline loops: CDR1 SGHTA, CDR2 FQGNSA. The V and J ends lost 5 bases and 4 bases, in that order; junction bases with no gene match: 4. The CDR3 region is CASSLGLAGSDTQYF. The CDR3 DNA follows: TGTGCCAGCAGCCTGGGACTAGCGGGTTCAGATACGCAGTATTTT.

V gene TRBV12-3 or TRBV12-4 combines with J gene TRBJ1-2; possible D gene TRBD1, 6 bases. The germline V and J ends were trimmed by 3 bases and 6 bases, with 11 bases remaining between them. This CDR3 has 13 residues. The CDR3 reads CASSFGSGDGYTF. Written as DNA, the CDR3 is TGTGCCAGCAGTTTCGGCTCAGGGGATGGCTACACCTTC.

This clone was observed a single time. CDR3 sequence reads: CASRDRGYGYTF. The CDR3 nucleotides read TGTGCCAGTAGGGATAGGGGCTATGGCTACACCTTC. The rearrangement uses TRBV19 and TRBJ1-2; perhaps TRBD1 as D (5 bases). V was cut by 6 bases and J by 4 bases, with 9 bases left in between. Germline V lookup: CDR1 LNHDA, CDR2 SQIVND (reference sequence). The length of the CDR3 is 12 residues.